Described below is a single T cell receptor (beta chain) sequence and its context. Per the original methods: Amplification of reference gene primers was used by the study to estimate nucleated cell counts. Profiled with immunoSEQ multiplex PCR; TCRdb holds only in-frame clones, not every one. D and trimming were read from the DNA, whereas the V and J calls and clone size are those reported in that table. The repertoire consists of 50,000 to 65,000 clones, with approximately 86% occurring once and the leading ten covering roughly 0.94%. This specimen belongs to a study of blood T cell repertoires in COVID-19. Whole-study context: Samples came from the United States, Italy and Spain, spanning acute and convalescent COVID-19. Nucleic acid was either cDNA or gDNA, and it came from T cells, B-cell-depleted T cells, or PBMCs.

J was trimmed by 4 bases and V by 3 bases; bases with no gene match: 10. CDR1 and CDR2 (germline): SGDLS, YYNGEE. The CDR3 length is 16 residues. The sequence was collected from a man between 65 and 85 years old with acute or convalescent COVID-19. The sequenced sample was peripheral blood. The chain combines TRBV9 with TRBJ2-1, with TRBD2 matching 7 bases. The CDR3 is CASSELKRGPYNEQFF. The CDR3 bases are TGTGCCAGCAGCGAACTCAAGCGGGGACCTTACAATGAGCAGTTCTTC.